This T cell receptor beta chain appears in the sequencing data of a study of T cell repertoires in cytomegalovirus infection (dated 2019 in TCRdb). Regarding the research as a whole: Peptide stimulations targeted recently identified HLA-C-restricted CMV epitopes, whose presentation resists viral immunomodulation, together with well-studied HLA-B-restricted epitopes. The HLA type of each donor mattered for the analysis, because public TCR beta signatures pointed to carriage of CMV infection along with the matching HLA type. Study-level results and caveats: The ex vivo response was dominated by HLA-C-restricted CMV-specific TCR beta clonotypes, and the single most frequent clonotype in two of eight donors was supplied by these HLA-C-restricted clonotypes. In both this cohort and an independent approximately 350-donor cohort, the cumulative frequency of public TCR beta family members distinguished carriers of CMV infection plus the relevant HLA type.

TCRdb records Illumina HiSeq 1500 as the sequencer. TCRdb reprocessing: public reads trimmed at Q25 with fastp, clones called with MiXCR, in-frame beta chains kept. Rows matching on CDR3 protein sequence are summarized as one entry with the most common DNA and genes. This sample gives some 100,000 distinct CDR3 sequences in total; around 31% of them show up just once. The ten biggest clones cover roughly 81% of the sample. The treatment or condition label here, explained by the study, means: in vitro stimulation with specific CMV peptide epitopes to enrich CMV-specific T cells. With regard to this clonotype: Its cognate antigen has yet to be identified. No base-level quality is on record; no much larger clone is a single base apart.

CDR1 DFQATT and CDR2 SNEGSKA are derived from the germline V gene (reference sequence). The germline V and J ends show losses of 6 bases and 2 bases respectively, and no gene match explains 17 bases of the junction. The CDR3 holds 18 amino acids from the cysteine to the phenylalanine. CDR3 DNA is the only sequence kept; it has 54 bases, read in frame from the first base. The clonotype comes from a human donor in good health (CMV status not recorded). Some clones in this sample may be carry-over from other donors' samples. The chain joins TRBV20-1 to TRBJ2-5, and 11 junctional nucleotides match TRBD2. This sample comprised CD8+ T cells from cultured PBMCs, obtained from culture after CMV antigen stimulation. For the CDR3, the sequence is CSAQSVSSGGLYQETQYF. The DNA sequence is TGCAGTGCCCAGTCGGTGTCTAGCGGGGGGTTATATCAAGAGACCCAGTACTTC.